Listed here are 13 T cell receptor beta chains from one sample, sequenced in a study of cytotoxic CD8 clonotypes in ibrutinib-treated CLL. This table comes from immunoSEQ multiplex PCR, and its TCRdb copy is limited to in-frame clones, with some not included. The sample has roughly 250,000 clones, 70% seen once. The specimen comprised PBMCs, sampled after 24 months of ibrutinib treatment. Every receptor here comes from a human donor with chronic lymphocytic leukemia.

This chain joins TRBV28 and TRBJ1-3, with D perhaps matching TRBD1 (5 bases). Trimming shortened V by 4 bases and J by 4 bases, and 17 bases separated the two germline ends. From germline, CDR1 is MDHEN and CDR2 SYDVKM. The CDR3 extends over 16 amino acids. DNA of the CDR3: TGTGCCAGCAGTTCCGACAGCGCAAGTATGGGAAACACCATATATTTT. It translates to CASSSDSASMGNTIYF.

The genes are TRBV28 and TRBJ2-7, with TRBD1 as a possible D gene (6 bases). With 6 bases removed from V and 7 bases from J, the gap between germline ends came to 22 bases. The V gene's germline CDR1 is MDHEN and CDR2 SYDVKM. The CDR3 covers 15 residues. For the CDR3, the DNA is TGTGCCAGCAGCGTATCACTACAGGGAATCCGTGAGCAGTACTTC. As protein: CASSVSLQGIREQYF.

This sequence joins TRBV7-2 and TRBJ2-3; TRBD1 aligns across 10 bases. The CDR3 has 15 amino acids. Germline V gene lookup returns CDR1 SGHTA and CDR2 FQGNSA. The V and J ends lost 1 base and 6 bases, in that order; junction bases with no gene match: 4. CDR3 sequence (DNA): TGTGCCAGCAGCTTAGTGAGACAGGGGGCGGATACGCAGTATTTT. It encodes CASSLVRQGADTQYF. The full variable domain, its missing parts supplied by reference TRBV7-2 and TRBJ2-3, is GAGVSQSPSNKVTEKGKDVELRCDPISGHTALYWYRQSLGQGLEFLIYFQGNSAPDKSGLPSDRFSAERTGGSVSTLTIQRTQQEDSAVYLCASSLVRQGADTQYFGPGTRLTVL.

This chain joins TRBV19 and TRBJ2-2; 7 positions agree with TRBD1. The V and J ends lost 5 bases and 6 bases, in that order; junction bases with no gene match: 9. This CDR3 has 15 residues. In germline, CDR1 is LNHDA, CDR2 SQIVND (reference sequence). CDR3 region: CASSPRQGIAGELFF. In nucleotides, the CDR3 is TGTGCCAGTAGTCCCCGACAGGGAATCGCCGGGGAGCTGTTTTTT.

Worth noting for this clone: The junction departs from the called germline gene at one end, perhaps through a read error. The chain joins TRBV7-7 to TRBJ2-7, with D maybe TRBD2 (6 bases). Germline assignment: CDR1 SSHAT and CDR2 FNYEAQ (reference sequence). The length of the CDR3 is 15 residues. The CDR3 sequence: CASSPGVAEGYEQYF. The DNA for the CDR3 is TGTGCTAGCAGCCCTGGGGTAGCGGAGGGCTACGAGCAGTACTTC.

V and J are TRBV30 and TRBJ1-2, with TRBD1 matching over 7 bases. After removal of 3 bases from V and 6 bases from J, the junction contained 4 bases not matched to a gene. Germline lookup yields CDR1 GTSNPN and CDR2 SVGIG (reference sequence). The CDR3 consists of 12 residues. CDR3 loop: CAWRDRDDGYTF. The DNA of the CDR3 is TGTGCCTGGAGAGACAGGGATGATGGCTACACCTTC.

This clone was found a few times. CDR3 sequence (DNA): TGTGCCAGCAGCTTCGGCTCTGGGGCCAACGTCCTGACTTTC. It translates to CASSFGSGANVLTF. This chain joins TRBV7-3 and TRBJ2-6; no definite D call. Trimming shortened V by 3 bases and J by 0 bases, and 3 bases separated the two germline ends. The germline gives CDR1 SGHTA, CDR2 FQGTGA. CDR3 length equals 14 residues.

The chain joins TRBV2 to TRBJ2-2, with TRBD2 matching 9 bases. The CDR3 loop spans 14 amino acids. CDR1 and CDR2 from the germline V gene are SNHLY and FYNNEI. V shed 7 bases, J shed 10 bases, and the junction held 10 bases outside the gene matches. The CDR3 DNA is TGTGCCAGCAAAGGCGGGAGGGCCTGGGAGGAGCTGTTTTTT. Its protein is CASKGGRAWEELFF.

The chain employs TRBV25-1 and TRBJ2-6, with unresolved D. Trimming left V 5 bases short and J 1 base short, with 6 bases between. The CDR3 is 14 residues long. Germline CDR1 and CDR2: MGHDK and SYGVNS. This CDR3 is CASSWGSGANVLTF. The CDR3 nucleotides are TGTGCCAGCAGTTGGGGTTCTGGGGCCAACGTCCTGACTTTC.

This rearrangement joins TRBV4-3 to TRBJ2-2; the D gene is possibly TRBD2 (6 bases). The ends were cut back, 3 bases at V and 6 bases at J, with 20 bases in the middle. The CDR3 contains 17 residues. Germline values: CDR1 LGHNA, CDR2 YSLEER. The CDR3 region has the DNA TGCGCCAGCAGCCATGACTTAGATGGGGGGTACGCCGGGGAGCTGTTTTTT. Translated: CASSHDLDGGYAGELFF.

The chain is built from TRBV2 and TRBJ2-1; 8 bases map to TRBD2. The CDR3 extends over 14 amino acids. The germline V gene has CDR1 SNHLY and CDR2 FYNNEI. Germline trimming cut 8 bases from V and 6 bases from J; bases unmatched to any gene: 9. CDR3 sequence reads: CASALSGISNEQFF. The CDR3 DNA sequence: TGTGCCAGCGCCCTTAGCGGGATTTCCAATGAGCAGTTCTTC.

The chain recombines TRBV27 with TRBJ2-7; TRBD2 aligns across 7 bases. Per the germline V gene, CDR1 is MNHEY and CDR2 is SMNVEV (reference sequence). After removal of 6 bases from V and 6 bases from J, the junction contained 17 bases not matched to a gene. The CDR3 has 16 amino acids. CDR3 bases: TGTGCCAGCAGCCCAAACCCCCCAGCGGGGAGGACCGAGCAGTACTTC. Translation gives CASSPNPPAGRTEQYF.

The gene calls are TRBV27 and TRBJ2-5, with 7 bases fitting TRBD2. There are 15 residues in the CDR3. Germline assignment: CDR1 MNHEY and CDR2 SMNVEV (reference sequence). V lost 2 bases to trimming and J lost 2 bases; unmatched junction nucleotides: 5. This CDR3 reads CASSLRAGEQETQYF. Here the CDR3 DNA reads TGTGCCAGCAGTTTAAGGGCGGGGGAACAAGAGACCCAGTACTTC.